This record concerns one TCR beta chain sequence. Its antigen remains unknown. The CDR3 has 13 residues. Germline lookup yields CDR1 SEHNR and CDR2 FQNEAQ (reference sequence). V dropped 10 bases and J dropped 4; count of bases not matched to a gene: 8. This entry comes from a study of cytomegalovirus exposure and HLA in healthy donors. The wider study: The approximately 690 first-cohort repertoires and the 95 to 150 validation repertoires shared the same platform, a later analysis reported.

This table comes from immunoSEQ multiplex PCR, and its TCRdb copy is limited to in-frame clones, with some not included. The sample holds about 120,000 clones, roughly 90% seen once. Overall study results and limits: In the 120 or so validation repertoires, approximately 94% of cluster scores exceeded 0, per a later analysis.

The donors were part of the validation cohort, which consisted of 120 subjects and was separate from the first cohort of 666 subjects. The rearrangement links TRBV7-9 to TRBJ2-5; 8 bases map to TRBD1. Sequencing input: PBMCs. The clonotype originates from a woman under 40 in good health and CMV-seropositive. CDR3 nucleotide sequence: TGTGCCATTACGACAGGGGTACTAGAGACCCAGTACTTC. Translating gives CAITTGVLETQYF. Full variable domain (rest looked up from reference TRBV7-9 and TRBJ2-5): DTGVSQNPRHKITKRGQNVTFRCDPISEHNRLYWYRQTLGQGPEFLTYFQNEAQLEKSRLLSDRFSAERPKGSFSTLEIQRTEQGDSAMYLCAITTGVLETQYFGPGTRLLVL.